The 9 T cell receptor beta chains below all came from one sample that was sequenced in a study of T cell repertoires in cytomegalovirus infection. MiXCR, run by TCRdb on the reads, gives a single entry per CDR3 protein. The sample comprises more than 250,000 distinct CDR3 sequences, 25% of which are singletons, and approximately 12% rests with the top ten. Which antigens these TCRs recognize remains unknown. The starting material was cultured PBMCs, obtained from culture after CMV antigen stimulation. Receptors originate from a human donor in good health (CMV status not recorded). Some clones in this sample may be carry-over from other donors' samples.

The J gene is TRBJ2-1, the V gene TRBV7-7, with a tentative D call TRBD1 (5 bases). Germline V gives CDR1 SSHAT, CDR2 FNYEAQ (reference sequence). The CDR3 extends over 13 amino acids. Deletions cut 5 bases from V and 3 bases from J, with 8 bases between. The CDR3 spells CASSLDIYNEQFF. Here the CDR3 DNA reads TGTGCCAGCAGCCTGGACATCTACAATGAGCAGTTCTTC.

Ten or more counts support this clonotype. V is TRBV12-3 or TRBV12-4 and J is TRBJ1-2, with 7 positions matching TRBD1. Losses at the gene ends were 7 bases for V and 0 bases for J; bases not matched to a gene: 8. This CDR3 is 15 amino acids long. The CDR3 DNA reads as TGTGCCAGCAATCCGGGACAGAACCCTAACTATGGCTACACCTTC. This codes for CASNPGQNPNYGYTF.

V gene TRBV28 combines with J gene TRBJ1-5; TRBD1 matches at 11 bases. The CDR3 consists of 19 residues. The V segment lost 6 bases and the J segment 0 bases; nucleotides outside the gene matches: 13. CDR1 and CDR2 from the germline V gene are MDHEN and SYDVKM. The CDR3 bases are TGTGCCAGCAGACCCTTTCCCGGGACAGGGGGACATAGCAATCAGCCCCAGCATTTT. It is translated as CASRPFPGTGGHSNQPQHF. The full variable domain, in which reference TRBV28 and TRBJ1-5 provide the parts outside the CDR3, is DVKVTQSSRYLVKRTGEKVFLECVQDMDHENMFWYRQDPGLGLRLIYFSYDVKMKEKGDIPEGYSVSREKKERFSLILESASTNQTSMYLCASRPFPGTGGHSNQPQHFGDGTRLSIL.

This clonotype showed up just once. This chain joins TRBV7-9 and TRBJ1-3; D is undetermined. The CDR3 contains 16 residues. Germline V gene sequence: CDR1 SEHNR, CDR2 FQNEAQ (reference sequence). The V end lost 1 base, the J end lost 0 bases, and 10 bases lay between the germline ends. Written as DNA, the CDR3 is TGTGCCAGCAGCTTAGGCAAGTTAAGCTCTGGAAACACCATATATTTT. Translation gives CASSLGKLSSGNTIYF.

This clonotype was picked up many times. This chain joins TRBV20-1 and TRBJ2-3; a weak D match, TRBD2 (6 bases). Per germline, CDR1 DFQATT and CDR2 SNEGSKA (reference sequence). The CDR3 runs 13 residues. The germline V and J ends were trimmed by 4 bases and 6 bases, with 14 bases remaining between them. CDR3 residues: CSATLDAGDTQYF. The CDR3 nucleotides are TGCAGTGCTACCTTGGATGCGGGGGATACGCAGTATTTT.

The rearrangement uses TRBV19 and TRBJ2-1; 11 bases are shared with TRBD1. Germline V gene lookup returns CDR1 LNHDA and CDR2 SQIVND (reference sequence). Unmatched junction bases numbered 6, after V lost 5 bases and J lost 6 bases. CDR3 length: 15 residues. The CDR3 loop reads CASSSGQGAFNEQFF. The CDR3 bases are TGTGCCAGTAGTTCCGGACAGGGGGCTTTCAATGAGCAGTTCTTC.

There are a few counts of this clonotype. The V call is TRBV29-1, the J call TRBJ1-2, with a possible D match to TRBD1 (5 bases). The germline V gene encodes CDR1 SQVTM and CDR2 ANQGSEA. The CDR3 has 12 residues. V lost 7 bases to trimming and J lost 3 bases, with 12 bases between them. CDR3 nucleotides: TGCAGCGGGTTGGGGACTCACTATGGCTACACCTTC. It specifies CSGLGTHYGYTF.

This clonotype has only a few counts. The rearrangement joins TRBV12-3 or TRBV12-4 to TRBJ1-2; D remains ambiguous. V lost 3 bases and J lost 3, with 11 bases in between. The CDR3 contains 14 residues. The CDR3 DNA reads TGTGCCAGCAGTTTCGAAGGGCTTTACTATGGCTACACCTTC. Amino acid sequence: CASSFEGLYYGYTF.

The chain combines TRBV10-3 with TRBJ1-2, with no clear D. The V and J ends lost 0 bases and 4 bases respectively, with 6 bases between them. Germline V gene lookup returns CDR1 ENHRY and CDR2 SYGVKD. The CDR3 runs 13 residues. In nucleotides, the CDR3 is TGTGCCATCAGTGAGTCCCCAGGCTATGGCTACACCTTC. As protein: CAISESPGYGYTF.